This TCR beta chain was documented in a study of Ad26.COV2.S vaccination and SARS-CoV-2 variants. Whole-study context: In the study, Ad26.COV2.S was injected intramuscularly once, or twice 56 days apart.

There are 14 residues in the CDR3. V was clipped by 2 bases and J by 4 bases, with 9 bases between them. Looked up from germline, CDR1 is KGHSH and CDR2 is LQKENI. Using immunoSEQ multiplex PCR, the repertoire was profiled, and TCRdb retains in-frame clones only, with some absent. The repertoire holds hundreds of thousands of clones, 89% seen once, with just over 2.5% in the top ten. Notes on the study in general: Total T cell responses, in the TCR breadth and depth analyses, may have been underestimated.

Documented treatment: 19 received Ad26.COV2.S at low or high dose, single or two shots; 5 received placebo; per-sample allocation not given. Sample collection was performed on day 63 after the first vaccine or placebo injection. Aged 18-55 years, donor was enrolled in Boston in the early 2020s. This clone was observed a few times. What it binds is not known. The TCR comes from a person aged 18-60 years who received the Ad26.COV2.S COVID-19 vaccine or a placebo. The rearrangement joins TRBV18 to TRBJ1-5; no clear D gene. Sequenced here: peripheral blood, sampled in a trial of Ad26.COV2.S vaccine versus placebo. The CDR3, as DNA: TGTGCCAGCTCACCAGGGCCTTTTAATCAGCCCCAGCATTTT. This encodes CASSPGPFNQPQHF.